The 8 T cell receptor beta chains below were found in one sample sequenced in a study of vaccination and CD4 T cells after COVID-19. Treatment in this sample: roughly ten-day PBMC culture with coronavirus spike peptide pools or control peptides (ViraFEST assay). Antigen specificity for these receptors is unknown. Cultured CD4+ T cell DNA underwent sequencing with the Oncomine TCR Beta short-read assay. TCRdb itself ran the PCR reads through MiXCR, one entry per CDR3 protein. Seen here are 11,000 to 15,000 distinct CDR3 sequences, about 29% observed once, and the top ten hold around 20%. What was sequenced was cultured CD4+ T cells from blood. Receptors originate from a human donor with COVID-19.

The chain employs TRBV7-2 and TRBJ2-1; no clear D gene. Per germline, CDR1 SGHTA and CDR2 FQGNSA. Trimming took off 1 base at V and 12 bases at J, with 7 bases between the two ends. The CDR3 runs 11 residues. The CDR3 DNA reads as TGTGCCAGCAGCTTAGGCGCCTCGCAGTTCTTC. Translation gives CASSLGASQFF.

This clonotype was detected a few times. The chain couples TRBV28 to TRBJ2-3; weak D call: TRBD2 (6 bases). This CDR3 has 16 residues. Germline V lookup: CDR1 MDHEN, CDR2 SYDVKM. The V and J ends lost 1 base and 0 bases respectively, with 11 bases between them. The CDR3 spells CASSLLAGTSTDTQYF. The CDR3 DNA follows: TGTGCCAGCAGTTTATTGGCGGGGACTAGCACAGATACGCAGTATTTT.

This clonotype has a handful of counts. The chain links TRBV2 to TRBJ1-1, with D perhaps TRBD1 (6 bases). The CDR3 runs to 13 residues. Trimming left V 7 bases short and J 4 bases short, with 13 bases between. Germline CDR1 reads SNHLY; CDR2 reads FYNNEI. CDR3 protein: CASITGLGTEAFF. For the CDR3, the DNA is TGTGCCAGCATCACAGGGTTGGGCACTGAAGCTTTCTTT.

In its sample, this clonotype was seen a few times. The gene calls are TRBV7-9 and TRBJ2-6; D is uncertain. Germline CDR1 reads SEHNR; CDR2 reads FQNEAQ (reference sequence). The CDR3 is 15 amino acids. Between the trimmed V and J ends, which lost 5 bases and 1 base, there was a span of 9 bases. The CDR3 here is CASSPGISGANVLTF. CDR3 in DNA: TGTGCCAGCAGCCCCGGCATTTCTGGGGCCAACGTCCTGACTTTC. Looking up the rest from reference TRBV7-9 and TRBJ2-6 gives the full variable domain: DTGVSQNPRHKITKRGQNVTFRCDPISEHNRLYWYRQTLGQGPEFLTYFQNEAQLEKSRLLSDRFSAERPKGSFSTLEIQRTEQGDSAMYLCASSPGISGANVLTFGAGSRLTVL.

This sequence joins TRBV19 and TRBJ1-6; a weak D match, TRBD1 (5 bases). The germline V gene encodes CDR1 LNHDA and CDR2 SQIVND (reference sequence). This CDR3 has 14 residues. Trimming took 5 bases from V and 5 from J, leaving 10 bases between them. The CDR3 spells CASSDRPNNSPLHF. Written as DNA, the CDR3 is TGTGCCAGTAGTGACAGACCGAATAATTCACCCCTCCACTTT.

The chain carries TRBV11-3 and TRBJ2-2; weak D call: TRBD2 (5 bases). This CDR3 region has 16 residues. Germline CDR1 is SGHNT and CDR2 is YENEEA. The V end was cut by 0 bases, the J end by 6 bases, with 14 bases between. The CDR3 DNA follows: TGTGCCAGCAGCTTAGAATCCGGGGTGTTCGCCGGGGAGCTGTTTTTT. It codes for CASSLESGVFAGELFF.

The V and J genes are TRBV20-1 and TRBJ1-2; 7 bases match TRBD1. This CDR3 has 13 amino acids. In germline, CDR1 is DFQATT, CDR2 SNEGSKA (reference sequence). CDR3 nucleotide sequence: TGCAGCGCCTGGACAGGTTTGGGGGCTGGCTACACCTTC. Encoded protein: CSAWTGLGAGYTF.

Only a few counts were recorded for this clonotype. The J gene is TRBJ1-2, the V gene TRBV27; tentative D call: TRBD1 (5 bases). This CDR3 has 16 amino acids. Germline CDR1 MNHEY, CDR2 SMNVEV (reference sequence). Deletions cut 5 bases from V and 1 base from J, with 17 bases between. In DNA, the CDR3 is TGTGCCAGCAGTCCCAAGCCACCGACAGTTAACTATGGCTACACCTTC. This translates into CASSPKPPTVNYGYTF.